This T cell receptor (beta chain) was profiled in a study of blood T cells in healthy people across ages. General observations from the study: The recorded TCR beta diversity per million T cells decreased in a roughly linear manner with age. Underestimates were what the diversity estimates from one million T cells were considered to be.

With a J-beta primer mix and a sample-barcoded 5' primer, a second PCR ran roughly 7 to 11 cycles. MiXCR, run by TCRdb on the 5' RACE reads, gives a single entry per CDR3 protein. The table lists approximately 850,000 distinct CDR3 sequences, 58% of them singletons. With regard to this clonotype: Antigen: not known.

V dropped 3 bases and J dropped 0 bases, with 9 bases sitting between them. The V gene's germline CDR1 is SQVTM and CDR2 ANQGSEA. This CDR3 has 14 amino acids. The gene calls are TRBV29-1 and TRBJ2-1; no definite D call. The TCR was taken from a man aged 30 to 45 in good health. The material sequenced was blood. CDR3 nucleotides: TGCAGCGTTGAGGGTAGGAGCTCCTACAATGAGCAGTTCTTC. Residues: CSVEGRSSYNEQFF.